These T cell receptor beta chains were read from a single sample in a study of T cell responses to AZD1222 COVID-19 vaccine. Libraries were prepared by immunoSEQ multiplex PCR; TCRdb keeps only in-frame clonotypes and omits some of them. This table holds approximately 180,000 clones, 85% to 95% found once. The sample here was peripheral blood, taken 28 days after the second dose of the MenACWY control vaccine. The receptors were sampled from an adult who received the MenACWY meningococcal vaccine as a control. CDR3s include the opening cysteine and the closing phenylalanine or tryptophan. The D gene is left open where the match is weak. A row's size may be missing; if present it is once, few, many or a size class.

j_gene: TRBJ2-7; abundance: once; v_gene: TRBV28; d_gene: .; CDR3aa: CASTRYYEQYF; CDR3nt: TGTGCCAGCACTCGATACTACGAGCAGTACTTC
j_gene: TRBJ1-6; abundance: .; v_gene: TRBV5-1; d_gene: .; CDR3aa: CASSSNRDTDSPLHF; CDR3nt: TGCGCCAGCAGCTCGAACCGGGACACGGACTCACCCCTCCACTTT
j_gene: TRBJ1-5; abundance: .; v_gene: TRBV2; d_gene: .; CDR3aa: CASSEKILGEAYHF; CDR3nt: TGTGCCAGCAGTGAAAAGATCCTGGGGGAGGCCTACCATTTT
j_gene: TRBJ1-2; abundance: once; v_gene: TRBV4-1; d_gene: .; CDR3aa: CASSQAGAGADTGGYTF; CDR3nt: TGCGCCAGCAGCCAGGCAGGAGCGGGGGCGGATACGGGGGGCTACACCTTC
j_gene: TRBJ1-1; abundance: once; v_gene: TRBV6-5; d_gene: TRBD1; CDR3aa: CASSRRDRGGTEAFF; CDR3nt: TGTGCCAGCAGCCGCCGGGACAGGGGGGGCACTGAAGCTTTCTTT
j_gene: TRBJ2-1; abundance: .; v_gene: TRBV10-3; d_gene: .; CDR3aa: CAISELNEQFF; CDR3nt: TGTGCCATCAGTGAGCTTAATGAGCAGTTCTTC
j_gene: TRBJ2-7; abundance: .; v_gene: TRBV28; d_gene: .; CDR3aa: CASSSTAGYLYEQYF; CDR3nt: TGTGCCAGCAGTTCAACGGCAGGTTACCTCTACGAGCAGTACTTC
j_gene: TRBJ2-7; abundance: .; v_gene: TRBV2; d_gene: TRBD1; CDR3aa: CASSEQGAGYEQYF; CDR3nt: TGTGCCAGCAGTGAACAGGGGGCAGGGTACGAGCAGTACTTC
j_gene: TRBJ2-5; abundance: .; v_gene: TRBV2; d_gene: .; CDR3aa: CASSRTVMRVETQYF; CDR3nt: TGTGCCAGCAGCCGGACAGTTATGCGAGTCGAGACCCAGTACTTC
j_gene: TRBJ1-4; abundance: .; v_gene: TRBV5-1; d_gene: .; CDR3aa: CASSLGTSGDEKLFF; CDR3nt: TGCGCCAGCAGCCTTGGTACTAGCGGGGATGAAAAACTGTTTTTT
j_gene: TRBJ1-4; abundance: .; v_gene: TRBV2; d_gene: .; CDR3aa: CASSVRGIDEKLFF; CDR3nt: TGTGCCAGCAGTGTCCGGGGGATCGATGAAAAACTGTTTTTT
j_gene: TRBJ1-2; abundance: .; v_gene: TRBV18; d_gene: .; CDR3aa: CASSQGARTDYGYTF; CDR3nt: TGTGCCAGCTCACAAGGGGCCAGGACTGACTATGGCTACACCTTC
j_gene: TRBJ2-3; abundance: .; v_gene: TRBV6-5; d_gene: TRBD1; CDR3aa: CASSYGTGRVDTQYF; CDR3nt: TGTGCCAGCAGTTACGGGACAGGGCGGGTAGATACGCAGTATTTT
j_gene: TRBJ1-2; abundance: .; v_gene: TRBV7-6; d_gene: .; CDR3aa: CASSPGHGYGYTF; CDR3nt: TGTGCCAGCAGCCCGGGACACGGCTATGGCTACACCTTC
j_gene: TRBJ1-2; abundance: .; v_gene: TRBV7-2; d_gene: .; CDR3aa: CASSSDLGGYTF; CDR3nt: TGTGCCAGCAGCTCCGACCTCGGTGGCTACACCTTC
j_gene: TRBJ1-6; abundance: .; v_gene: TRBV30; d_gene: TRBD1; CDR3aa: CACQGALTYNSPLHF; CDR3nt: TGTGCCTGCCAGGGGGCGCTAACATATAATTCACCCCTCCACTTT
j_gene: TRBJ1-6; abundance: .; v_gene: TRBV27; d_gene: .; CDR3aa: CASSLSGGSPLHF; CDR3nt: TGTGCCAGCAGTTTATCTGGAGGATCACCCCTCCACTTT
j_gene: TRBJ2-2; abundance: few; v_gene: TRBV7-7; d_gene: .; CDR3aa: CASSPGSYRGGTGELFF; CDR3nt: TGTGCTAGCAGCCCCGGATCCTACAGGGGGGGTACCGGGGAGCTGTTTTTT
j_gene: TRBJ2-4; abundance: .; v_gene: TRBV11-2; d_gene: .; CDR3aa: CASSLGIAHSSTKNIQYF; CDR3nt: TGTGCCAGCAGCTTAGGGATAGCGCATTCGTCTACCAAAAACATTCAGTACTTC
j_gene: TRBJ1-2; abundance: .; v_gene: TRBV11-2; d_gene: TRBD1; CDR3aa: CASSPGQSNYGYTF; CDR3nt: TGTGCCAGCAGCCCGGGACAGTCGAACTATGGCTACACCTTC
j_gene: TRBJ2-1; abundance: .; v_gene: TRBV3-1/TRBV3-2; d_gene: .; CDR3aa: CASSQVQGRGNEQFF; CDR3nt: TGTGCCAGCAGCCAAGTGCAGGGGAGGGGGAATGAGCAGTTCTTC
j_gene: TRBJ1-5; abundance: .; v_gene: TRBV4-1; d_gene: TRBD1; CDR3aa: CASSQERTGGQPQHF; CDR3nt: TGCGCCAGCAGCCAGGAACGGACAGGGGGGCAGCCCCAGCATTTT
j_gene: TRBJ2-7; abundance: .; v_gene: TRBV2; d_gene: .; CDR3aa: CASVSGGASYYEQYF; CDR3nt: TGTGCCAGCGTCTCGGGGGGCGCAAGTTATTACGAGCAGTACTTC
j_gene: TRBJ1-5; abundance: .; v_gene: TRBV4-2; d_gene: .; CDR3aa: CASSQPPDQPQHF; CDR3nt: TGTGCCAGCAGCCAACCCCCCGATCAGCCCCAGCATTTT
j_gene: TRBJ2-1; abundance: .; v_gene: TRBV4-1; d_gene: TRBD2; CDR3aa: CASSQVSTSGYNEQFF; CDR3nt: TGCGCCAGCAGCCAAGTCTCGACTAGCGGATACAATGAGCAGTTCTTC
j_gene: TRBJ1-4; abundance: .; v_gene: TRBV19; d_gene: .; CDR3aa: CASSIPGEKLFF; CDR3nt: TGTGCCAGTAGTATACCCGGGGAAAAACTGTTTTTT
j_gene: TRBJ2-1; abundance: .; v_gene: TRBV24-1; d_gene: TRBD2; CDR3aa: CATSRGGTYNEQFF; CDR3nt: TGTGCCACCAGTCGGGGGGGGACTTACAATGAGCAGTTCTTC
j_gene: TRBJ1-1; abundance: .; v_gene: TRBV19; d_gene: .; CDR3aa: CASNSGDLRNTEAFF; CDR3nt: TGTGCCAGTAACTCTGGGGATTTAAGGAACACTGAAGCTTTCTTT
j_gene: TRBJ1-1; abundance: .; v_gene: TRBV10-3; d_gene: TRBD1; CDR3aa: CAISDPTGGMGTEAFF; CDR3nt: TGTGCCATCAGTGACCCGACAGGGGGTATGGGCACTGAAGCTTTCTTT
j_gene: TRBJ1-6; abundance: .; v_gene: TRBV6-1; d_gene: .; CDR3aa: CASSARTQSSYNSPLHF; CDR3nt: TGTGCCAGCAGTGCTCGGACACAGAGCTCCTATAATTCACCCCTCCACTTT
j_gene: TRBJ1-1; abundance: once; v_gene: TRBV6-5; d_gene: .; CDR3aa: CASRRVMNTEAFF; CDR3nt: TGTGCCAGCAGGAGGGTAATGAACACTGAAGCTTTCTTT
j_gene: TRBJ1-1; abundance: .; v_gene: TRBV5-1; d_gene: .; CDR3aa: CASSSGNTEAFF; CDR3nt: TGCGCCAGCAGTTCGGGGAACACTGAAGCTTTCTTT
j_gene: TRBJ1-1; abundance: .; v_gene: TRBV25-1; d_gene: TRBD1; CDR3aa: CASSGFRGQAFF; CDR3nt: TGTGCCAGCAGTGGCTTCAGGGGGCAAGCTTTCTTT
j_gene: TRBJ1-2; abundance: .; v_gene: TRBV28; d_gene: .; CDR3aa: CASNTPSGGFDGYTF; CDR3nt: TGTGCCAGCAACACTCCAAGTGGGGGATTCGATGGCTACACCTTC
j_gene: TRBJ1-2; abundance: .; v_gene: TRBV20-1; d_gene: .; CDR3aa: CSASLAGTAYGYTF; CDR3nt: TGCAGTGCTAGTTTGGCAGGGACGGCCTATGGCTACACCTTC
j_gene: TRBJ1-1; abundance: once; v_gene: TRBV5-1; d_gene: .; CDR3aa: CASSPDRVTEAFF; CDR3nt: TGCGCCAGCAGCCCGGACAGAGTCACTGAAGCTTTCTTT
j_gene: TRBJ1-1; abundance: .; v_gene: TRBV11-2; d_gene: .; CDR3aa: CASSRSTAEAFF; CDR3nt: TGTGCCAGCAGCCGTTCGACAGCAGAAGCTTTCTTT
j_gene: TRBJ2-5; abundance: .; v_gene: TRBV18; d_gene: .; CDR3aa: CASSPRGSEETQYF; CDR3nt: TGTGCCAGCTCACCGCGGGGTTCCGAGGAGACCCAGTACTTC
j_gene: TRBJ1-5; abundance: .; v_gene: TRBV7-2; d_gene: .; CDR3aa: CASSLRRGEQPQHF; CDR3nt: TGTGCCAGCAGCTTAAGGCGGGGGGAGCAGCCCCAGCATTTT
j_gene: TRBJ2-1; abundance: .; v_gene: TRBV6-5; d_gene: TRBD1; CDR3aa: CASRGDRGPNEQFF; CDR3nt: TGTGCCAGCAGGGGGGACAGGGGTCCTAATGAGCAGTTCTTC
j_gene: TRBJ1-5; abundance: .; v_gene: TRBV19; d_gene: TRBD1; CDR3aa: CASSIGWGTGANQPQHF; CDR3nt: TGTGCCAGTAGTATTGGTTGGGGGACAGGGGCGAATCAGCCCCAGCATTTT
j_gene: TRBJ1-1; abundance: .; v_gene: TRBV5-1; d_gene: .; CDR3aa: CASSSGEEAFF; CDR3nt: TGCGCCAGCAGCTCTGGGGAAGAAGCTTTCTTT
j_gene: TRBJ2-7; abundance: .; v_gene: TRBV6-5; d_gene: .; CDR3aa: CASSSIGSEQYF; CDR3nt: TGTGCCAGCAGTTCTATAGGGAGCGAGCAGTACTTC